This record looks at one T cell receptor (beta chain) sequence and its context. The target antigen is unknown. The data belong to a study of T cells after yellow fever vaccination. Study-wide points: Post-booster repertoires again held most primary-vaccination clones (about 96% CD4, 75% to 90% CD8).

Template switching with 5'RACE generated the TCR cDNA and added a universal primer site and UMIs. One entry per CDR3 protein, called by TCRdb with MiXCR from the 5' RACE reads. The repertoire includes tens of thousands of distinct CDR3 sequences, just under 8% of them detected once, and roughly two fifths sits in the top ten. The CDR3 runs 11 residues. V lost 8 bases to trimming and J lost 3 bases, with 11 bases between them. In germline, CDR1 is DFQATT, CDR2 SNEGSKA (reference sequence). The sequencing here drew on CD8+ T cells sorted from PBMCs, taken on the day of the yellow fever booster vaccination. J is TRBJ2-7 and V is TRBV20-1; weak D call: TRBD1 (5 bases). This clonotype originated in a man aged 25 to 40 who received the YFV17D yellow fever vaccine. CDR3 DNA: TGCAGTACCAGGGTTTACTACGAGCAGTACTTC. Translated, it gives CSTRVYYEQYF.